This T cell receptor (beta chain) was sequenced during a study of PD-L1 blockade in urothelial cancer. Some clones are missing from TCRdb's copy, which holds only in-frame ones; the method was immunoSEQ multiplex PCR. The sample records about 50,000 clones, about 82% being singletons. Time point: peripheral blood 6 weeks after treatment start. Study conclusions and caveats: Expansion of tumor-associated blood clones at 3 weeks was greater in durable-benefit patients.

This CDR3 is built from 13 residues. Germline V CDR1 and CDR2: ENHRY, SYGVKD. Trimming removed 4 bases at V and 4 bases at J, with 10 bases between. To note about this clone: Antigen specificity is unknown.

This chain links TRBV10-3 with TRBJ1-2; D is possibly TRBD1 (5 bases). Sample: PBMCs, taken around atezolizumab (anti-PD-L1) treatment. The source of this sequence is a man between 65 and 85 years old with urothelial cancer. CDR3 loop: CAISGRDTYGYTF. The CDR3 coding sequence is TGTGCCATCAGTGGCAGGGATACCTATGGCTACACCTTC.